In its sample, the clone carrying this T cell receptor (beta chain) was seen a few times. No antigen is known for it. This sample is part of a study of beta chain features in type 1 diabetes. Study-level results: TCRB repertoires of naive, central memory and Treg cells appeared more similar among patients than among healthy donors. Lower insertion and higher deletion counts appeared at VDJ junctions in type 1 diabetes patients. TCRB CDR3s were moderately but significantly shorter in Type 1 diabetes patients in all four CD4+ subsets.

Germline loops: CDR1 SGHAT, CDR2 FQNNGV. This CDR3 contains 14 residues. Trimming at V came to 5 bases and at J to 1 base, leaving 3 bases not matched to a gene. The sequenced template was cDNA made from the entire isolated RNA. Sequencing was performed with immunoSEQ multiplex PCR; in TCRdb, only in-frame clones are kept and a portion is missing. Here the sample spans 630,000 or so clones, about 14% being singletons. V is TRBV11-2 and J is TRBJ2-5, with 8 bases that match TRBD1. This TCR was recovered from a man aged 18 to 29 with type 1 diabetes. Sequences were obtained from naive CD4+ T cells from blood. The CDR3 DNA sequence: TGTGCCAGCAGCCCCGGGACAGGCCAAGAGACCCAGTACTTC. Translation: CASSPGTGQETQYF.